A selection of T cell receptor beta chains follows, all from one sample in a study of chemoradiotherapy in HPV16-positive cancers. Data came from immunoSEQ multiplex PCR; TCRdb stores just in-frame clones and leaves some out. The table records 5,000 to 5,500 clones, 78% of them present only once. Specimen collection occurred from a patient who underwent chemoradiotherapy. Source of these receptors: a human donor with HPV-associated anogenital cancer. Both conserved end residues are part of each CDR3. The order of the fields is clone size, D gene, V gene, J gene, CDR3 protein, CDR3 DNA. The D gene is left open where the match is weak. The size field is filled for only some rows; it gives once, few, many or a size class.

.	.	TRBV18	TRBJ2-3	CASSPPGDFTTDTQYF	TGTGCCAGCTCACCACCTGGAGACTTCACCACAGATACGCAGTATTTT
.	.	TRBV20-1	TRBJ1-2	CSARKDRYTF	TGCAGTGCTAGAAAGGATCGCTACACCTTC
.	TRBD2	TRBV23-1	TRBJ2-7	CASSHCSAGGPYEQYF	TGCGCCAGCAGTCATTGTTCCGCGGGGGGCCCCTACGAGCAGTACTTC
.	.	TRBV9	TRBJ2-1	CASSSRGDPSFNEQFF	TGTGCCAGCAGCTCCCGTGGGGATCCCAGCTTCAATGAGCAGTTCTTC
.	.	TRBV11-2	TRBJ1-5	CASSLGGPSVYQPQHF	TGTGCCAGCAGCTTAGGGGGGCCGAGCGTGTATCAGCCCCAGCATTTT
.	.	TRBV7-9	TRBJ2-4	CASSFVAKNIQYF	TGTGCCAGCAGCTTCGTAGCCAAAAACATTCAGTACTTC
.	.	TRBV6-5	TRBJ2-7	CASSHGNRGGREQYF	TGTGCCAGCAGCCACGGGAACAGGGGAGGGCGCGAGCAGTACTTC
.	TRBD1	TRBV2	TRBJ1-1	CASRTYRGLEPEAFF	TGTGCCAGCAGAACCTACAGGGGGCTTGAGCCTGAAGCTTTCTTT
.	.	TRBV7-6	TRBJ2-3	CASAPYSTDTQYF	TGTGCCAGCGCGCCCTACTCCACAGATACGCAGTATTTT
.	.	TRBV5-1	TRBJ1-1	CASSFDSLNTEAFF	TGCGCCAGCAGCTTTGACAGTCTGAACACTGAAGCTTTCTTT
few	TRBD1	TRBV30	TRBJ2-6	CAWKPTGPNSGANVLTF	TGTGCCTGGAAGCCGACAGGGCCCAACTCTGGGGCCAACGTCCTGACTTTC
.	.	TRBV6-1	TRBJ1-5	CASRLGLEGNQPQHF	TGTGCCAGCAGACTGGGACTCGAGGGCAATCAGCCCCAGCATTTT
.	TRBD2	TRBV2	TRBJ2-1	CAGTGTSSNEQFF	TGTGCCGGTACCGGGACTAGTAGCAATGAGCAGTTCTTC
.	.	TRBV4-2	TRBJ2-1	CASSQGYYNEQFF	TGTGCCAGCAGCCAAGGATATTACAATGAGCAGTTCTTC
few	TRBD1	TRBV7-2	TRBJ1-6	CASSSIGTGSSPLHF	TGTGCCAGCAGCTCCATTGGGACAGGCTCCTCACCCCTCCACTTT
.	.	TRBV11-3	TRBJ2-5	CASSQGQQETQYF	TGTGCCAGCAGCCAGGGACAACAAGAGACCCAGTACTTC
.	.	TRBV29-1	TRBJ2-2	CSVVGPTGELFF	TGCAGCGTGGTCGGCCCCACCGGGGAGCTGTTTTTT
.	TRBD2	TRBV6-5	TRBJ2-7	CASSRGTSGSYEQYF	TGTGCCAGCAGTCGCGGGACTAGCGGCTCCTACGAGCAGTACTTC
.	.	TRBV6-1	TRBJ1-2	CASSEAPGTGYGYTF	TGTGCCAGCAGTGAAGCGCCAGGGACGGGCTATGGCTACACCTTC
.	.	TRBV6-5	TRBJ1-2	CASSLSGDGYTF	TGTGCCAGCAGCTTGTCAGGGGATGGCTACACCTTC
.	.	TRBV10-2	TRBJ1-2	CASSESLGLYGYTF	TGCGCCAGCAGTGAGTCGTTAGGGCTCTATGGCTACACCTTC
.	.	TRBV6-5	TRBJ1-1	CASREGLVAGAFF	TGTGCCAGCCGGGAGGGCCTGGTGGCGGGGGCTTTCTTT
.	.	TRBV29-1	TRBJ2-2	CSVGERAVGELFF	TGCAGCGTTGGTGAAAGGGCCGTCGGGGAGCTGTTTTTT
.	.	TRBV29-1	TRBJ1-2	CSVRWGDYGYTF	TGCAGCGTTCGATGGGGCGACTATGGCTACACCTTC
.	.	TRBV5-1	TRBJ2-2	CASSLAGADTGELFF	TGCGCCAGCAGCTTGGCAGGGGCGGACACCGGGGAGCTGTTTTTT
.	.	TRBV4-1	TRBJ2-7	CASSQEYVRDARYEQYF	TGCGCCAGCAGCCAAGAGTATGTCCGTGACGCTAGATACGAGCAGTACTTC
.	TRBD2	TRBV27	TRBJ2-7	CASRTIRGTSGSEQYF	TGTGCCAGCAGGACGATTAGGGGGACTAGCGGGAGCGAGCAGTACTTC
.	.	TRBV19	TRBJ2-3	CASSIGVSGTDTQYF	TGTGCCAGTAGTATCGGTGTTAGCGGCACAGATACGCAGTATTTT
.	TRBD1	TRBV5-1	TRBJ1-2	CASSLEGTGLGYTF	TGCGCCAGCAGCTTGGAGGGGACAGGGTTAGGCTACACCTTC
.	.	TRBV11-2	TRBJ1-2	CASSLDRGDNGYGYTF	TGTGCCAGCAGCTTAGACCGCGGGGATAATGGGTATGGCTACACCTTC